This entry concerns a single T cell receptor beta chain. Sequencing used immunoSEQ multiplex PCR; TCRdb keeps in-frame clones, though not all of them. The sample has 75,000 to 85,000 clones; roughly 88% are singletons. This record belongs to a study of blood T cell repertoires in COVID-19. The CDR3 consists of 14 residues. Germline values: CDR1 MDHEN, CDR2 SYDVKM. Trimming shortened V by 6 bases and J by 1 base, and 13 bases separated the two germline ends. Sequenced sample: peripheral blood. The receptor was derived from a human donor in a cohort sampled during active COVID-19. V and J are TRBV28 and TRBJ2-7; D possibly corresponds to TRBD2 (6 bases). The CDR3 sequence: CASRSPSESYEQYF. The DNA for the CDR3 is TGTGCCAGCAGATCACCTAGCGAGTCCTACGAGCAGTACTTC.